The TCR beta chain described here comes from a study of blood T cell repertoires in COVID-19. This clone was detected only a few times. Those who participated ranged in age from roughly 18 to 100 years and resided in about 24 US areas. In germline, CDR1 is SGHVS, CDR2 FNYEAQ. The CDR3 spans 16 residues. Trimming removed 6 bases from V and 5 bases from J, with 21 bases in between. Under the authors' procedure: Estimation of nucleated cell counts relied on the amplification of reference gene primers. This table comes from immunoSEQ multiplex PCR, and its TCRdb copy is limited to in-frame clones, with some not included. Clonal size and the V and J genes are those of that table, whereas D and trimming came from the DNA. The sample comprises about 210,000 clones, approximately 78% of which are singletons, and around 9% rests with the top ten.

The receptor comes from a man aged 35 to 55 who had recovered from COVID-19. Sequenced material: PBMCs or T cells enriched from blood (not recorded which). The chain employs TRBV7-6 and TRBJ2-3; the D gene is possibly TRBD2 (6 bases). The CDR3 DNA reads TGTGCCAGCAGACAGCGGGCCTCAATTAGGGGAGATACGCAGTATTTT. This encodes CASRQRASIRGDTQYF.